This T cell receptor (beta chain) was captured in a study of blood T cell repertoires in COVID-19. Study processing details: Amplification with reference gene primers provided the estimates of nucleated cell counts. Only in-frame clones appear in the TCRdb table, and some are missing; sequencing was by immunoSEQ multiplex PCR. That table furnishes V, J and clone size, whereas the DNA furnished D and trimming. The sample carries around 250,000 clones, approximately 82% recorded once. Assignment of participants to cohorts was predicated upon participant-reported clinical history. CDR1 is SGHVS and CDR2 is FQNEAQ in the germline V gene. V dropped 5 bases and J dropped 5 bases, with 16 bases sitting between them. The CDR3 loop spans 14 amino acids.

The sequenced sample consisted of PBMCs or T cells enriched from blood (not recorded which). The rearrangement links TRBV7-8 to TRBJ2-7; D is possibly TRBD2 (7 bases). The receptor was derived from a man in his forties who had recovered from COVID-19. CDR3 sequence reads: CASSRPGGGHEQYF. CDR3 bases: TGTGCCAGCAGCCGACCTGGGGGGGGCCACGAGCAGTACTTC.